These T cell receptor beta chains were read from a single sample in a study of cytomegalovirus exposure and HLA in healthy donors. Here immunoSEQ multiplex PCR was the method, and the copy in TCRdb shows in-frame clones only, minus some. The table includes about 150,000 clones, nearly 80% detected once. The specimen was PBMCs. Source of these receptors: a man aged 30-40 years in good health and CMV-seropositive. The conserved cysteine and the conserved F or W are not part of the CDR3 here. Size values are once, few and many counts, or a class for expanded clones, and some rows have none.

V: TRBV27
J: TRBJ2-3
size: .
CDR3: ASSLSGTSRTDTQY

V: TRBV5-3
J: TRBJ2-1
size: .
CDR3: ARSLKRGSSYNEQF

V: TRBV21-1
J: TRBJ1-1
size: .
CDR3: ASSNGRHGGELGTEAF

V: TRBV5-1
J: TRBJ1-2
size: .
CDR3: ASSLFPGTGDGYT

V: TRBV9
J: TRBJ2-2
size: .
CDR3: ASSVGGSGTGELF

V: TRBV5-1
J: TRBJ2-1
size: .
CDR3: ASSPTSASYNEQF

V: TRBV5-6
J: TRBJ2-7
size: .
CDR3: ASSQDRGIYEQY

V: TRBV29-1
J: TRBJ2-2
size: .
CDR3: SVVGMNTGELF

V: TRBV5-1
J: TRBJ1-2
size: .
CDR3: ASSLDRGYGYT

V: TRBV10-3
J: TRBJ2-5
size: .
CDR3: AIREGSVQETQY

V: TRBV7-2
J: TRBJ1-3
size: once
CDR3: ASSLVGARGNTIY

V: TRBV14
J: TRBJ2-7
size: .
CDR3: ASSQDQGFYEQY

V: TRBV11-2
J: TRBJ2-7
size: .
CDR3: ASSPGGQGAYEQY

V: TRBV7-9
J: TRBJ2-7
size: .
CDR3: ASSPLAGGVYEQY

V: TRBV5-1
J: TRBJ2-7
size: .
CDR3: ASSPSGQSSYEQY

V: TRBV4-2
J: TRBJ2-7
size: .
CDR3: ASSRVRTDLYEQY